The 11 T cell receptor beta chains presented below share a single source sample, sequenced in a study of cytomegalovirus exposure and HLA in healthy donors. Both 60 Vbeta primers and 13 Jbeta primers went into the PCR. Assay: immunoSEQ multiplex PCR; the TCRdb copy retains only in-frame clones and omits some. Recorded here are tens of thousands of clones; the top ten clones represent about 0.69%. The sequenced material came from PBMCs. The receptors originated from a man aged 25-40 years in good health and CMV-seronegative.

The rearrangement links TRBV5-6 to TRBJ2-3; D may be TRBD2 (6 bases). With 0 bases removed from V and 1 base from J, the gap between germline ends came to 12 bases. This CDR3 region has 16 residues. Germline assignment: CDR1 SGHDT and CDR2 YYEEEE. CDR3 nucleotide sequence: TGTGCCAGCAGCTTGGGGGCGGGAATGCGCACAGATACGCAGTATTTT. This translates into CASSLGAGMRTDTQYF.

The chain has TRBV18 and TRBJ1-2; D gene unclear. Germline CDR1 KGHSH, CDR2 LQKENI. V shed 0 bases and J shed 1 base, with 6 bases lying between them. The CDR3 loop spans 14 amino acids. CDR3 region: CASSPPGDNYGYTF. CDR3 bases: TGTGCCAGCTCACCACCCGGGGATAACTATGGCTACACCTTC.

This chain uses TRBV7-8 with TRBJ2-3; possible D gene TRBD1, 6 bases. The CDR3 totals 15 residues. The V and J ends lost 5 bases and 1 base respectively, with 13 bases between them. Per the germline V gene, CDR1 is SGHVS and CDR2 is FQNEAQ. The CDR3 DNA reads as TGTGCCAGCAGCCCACGGGACACCGGCACAGATACGCAGTATTTT. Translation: CASSPRDTGTDTQYF.

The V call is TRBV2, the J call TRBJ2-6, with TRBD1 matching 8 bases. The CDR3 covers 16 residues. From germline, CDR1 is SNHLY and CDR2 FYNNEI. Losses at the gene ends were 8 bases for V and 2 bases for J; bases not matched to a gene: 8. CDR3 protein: CASYRGEVAGANVLTF. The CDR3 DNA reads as TGTGCCAGCTACAGGGGGGAGGTGGCTGGGGCCAACGTCCTGACTTTC. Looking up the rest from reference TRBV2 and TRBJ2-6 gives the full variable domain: EPEVTQTPSHQVTQMGQEVILRCVPISNHLYFYWYRQILGQKVEFLVSFYNNEISEKSEIFDDQFSVERPDGSNFTLKIRSTKLEDSAMYFCASYRGEVAGANVLTFGAGSRLTVL.

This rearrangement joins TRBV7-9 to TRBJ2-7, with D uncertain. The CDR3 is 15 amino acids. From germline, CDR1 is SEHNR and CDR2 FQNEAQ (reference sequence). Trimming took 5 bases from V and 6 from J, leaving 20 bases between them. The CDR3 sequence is CASSARSGSPGEQYF. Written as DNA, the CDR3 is TGTGCCAGCAGCGCCCGTTCCGGGTCACCCGGCGAGCAGTACTTC.

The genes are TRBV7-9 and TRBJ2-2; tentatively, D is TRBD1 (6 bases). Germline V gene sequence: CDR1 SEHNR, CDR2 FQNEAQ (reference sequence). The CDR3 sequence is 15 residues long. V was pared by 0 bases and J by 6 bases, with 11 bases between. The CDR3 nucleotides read TGTGCCAGCAGCTTAGCCTTACAGGGAGCCGGGGAGCTGTTTTTT. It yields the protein CASSLALQGAGELFF.

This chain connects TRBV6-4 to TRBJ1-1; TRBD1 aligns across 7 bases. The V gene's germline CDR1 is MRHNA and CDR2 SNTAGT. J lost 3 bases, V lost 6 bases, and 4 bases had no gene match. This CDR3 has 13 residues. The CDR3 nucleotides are TGTGCCAGCAGACTCACAGGGGACACTGAAGCTTTCTTT. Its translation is CASRLTGDTEAFF.

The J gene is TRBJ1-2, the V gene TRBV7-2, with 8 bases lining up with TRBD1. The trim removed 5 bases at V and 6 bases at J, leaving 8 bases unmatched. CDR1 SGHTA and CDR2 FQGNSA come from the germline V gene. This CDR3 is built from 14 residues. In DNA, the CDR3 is TGTGCCAGCAGCCGCGGACAGGGAAACCATGGCTACACCTTC. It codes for CASSRGQGNHGYTF.

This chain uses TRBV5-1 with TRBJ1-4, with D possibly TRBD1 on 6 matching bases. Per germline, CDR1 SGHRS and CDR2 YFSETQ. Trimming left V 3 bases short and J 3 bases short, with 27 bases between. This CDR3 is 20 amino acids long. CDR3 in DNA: TGCGCCAGCAGCTACAGAACTGGACAGAAGGAGCGGTTGTCTAATGAAAAACTGTTTTTT. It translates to CASSYRTGQKERLSNEKLFF.

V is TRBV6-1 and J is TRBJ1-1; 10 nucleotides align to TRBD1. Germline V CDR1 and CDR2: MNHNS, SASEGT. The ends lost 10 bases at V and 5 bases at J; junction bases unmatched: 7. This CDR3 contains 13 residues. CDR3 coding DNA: TGTGCCACCCGACAGGGGGCCGCAACTGAAGCTTTCTTT. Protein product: CATRQGAATEAFF.

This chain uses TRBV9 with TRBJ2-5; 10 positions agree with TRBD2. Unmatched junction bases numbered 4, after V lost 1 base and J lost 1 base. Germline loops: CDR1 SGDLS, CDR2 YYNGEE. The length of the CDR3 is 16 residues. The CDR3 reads CASSVSASGGQETQYF. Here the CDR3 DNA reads TGTGCCAGCAGCGTATCGGCTAGCGGGGGCCAAGAGACCCAGTACTTC.